The text below deals with one T cell receptor beta chain. This entry comes from a study of blood T cell repertoires in COVID-19. Turning to the study itself: The origin of the acute and convalescent COVID-19 samples was the United States, Italy and Spain.

The germline V gene has CDR1 MGHRA and CDR2 YSYEKL. The V and J ends lost 1 base and 6 bases respectively, with 16 bases between them. The CDR3 has 16 amino acids. Individuals drawn from around 25 US areas were roughly 18 to 100 years old. Cohorts were assigned according to the clinical history that participants reported. Per the original methods: Cell counts per sample came from amplifying reference gene primers. TCRdb's table, derived via immunoSEQ multiplex PCR, lists solely in-frame clones and lacks some. The V and J calls and the clone size are those of that table, but D and trimming were determined from the DNA. The sample contains 200,000 to 300,000 clones, approximately 88% of which appear only once.

The chain uses TRBV4-1 and TRBJ2-1; D is uncertain. The sequencing sample was made of PBMCs or T cells enriched from blood (not recorded which). The source is a woman aged 40 to 50 with acute COVID-19. CDR3 sequence (DNA): TGCGCCAGCAGCCAAGGAACACCTAGGTCAACCAATGAGCAGTTCTTC. It is translated as CASSQGTPRSTNEQFF.